This T cell receptor (beta chain) emerged from a study of T-cell memory formation after mild COVID-19. Findings and caveats of the study: Later expanders leaned CD4+, whereas day 15 to 85 contracting clones were balanced CD4/CD8.

The CDR3 is 15 residues long. The germline V gene encodes CDR1 SEHNR and CDR2 FQNEAQ (reference sequence). V dropped 6 bases and J dropped 8 bases, with 20 bases sitting between them. To note about this clonotype: Its specificity is unknown.

TCRdb processed the 5' RACE reads anew with MiXCR; each CDR3 protein has one entry. Altogether approximately 65,000 distinct CDR3 sequences are present, roughly a sixth being singletons, with the ten largest covering roughly 33%. The sequence came from an adult woman who had mild COVID-19 (a few samples of this study predate the infection). Cell type and time point are not known. This chain uses TRBV7-9 with TRBJ2-1, with no clear D. Sequenced material: PBMCs or a T cell subset sorted from them (not recorded which). The CDR3 coding sequence is TGTGCCAGCAGTATTCTGGCTCTAGGGCAGGATGAGCAGTTCTTC. This codes for CASSILALGQDEQFF.